This TCR beta chain was captured in a study of vaccination and CD4 T cells after COVID-19. The overall study: Sampling that followed vaccination took place a median about 75 days after dose two, within a range of 14 to 241. Points from the study as a whole: Convalescent patients' vaccine-specific clones were spike mono-reactive in 304 of 307 cases.

Remarks on this clonotype: Its antigen is not identified.

An Oncomine TCR Beta short-read assay was used to sequence the DNA from cultured CD4+ T cells. TCRdb itself ran the PCR reads through MiXCR, one entry per CDR3 protein. The data show approximately 14,000 distinct CDR3 sequences, 30% seen once. Described treatment: roughly 10-day PBMC culture with coronavirus spike peptide pools or control peptides (ViraFEST assay). From germline, CDR1 is SNHLY and CDR2 FYNNEI. V was trimmed by 0 bases and J by 2 bases, leaving 6 bases between them. The CDR3 has 14 residues. V and J are TRBV2 and TRBJ2-3; no clear D gene. This TCR derives from a human donor with COVID-19. The sequenced sample was cultured CD4+ T cells from blood. CDR3 sequence: CASSEAPITDTQYF. CDR3 DNA: TGTGCCAGCAGTGAAGCTCCCATCACAGATACGCAGTATTTT.